Each of the 24 T cell receptor beta chains below was sequenced from the same sample in a study of CD8 T cells in ankylosing spondylitis. TCRdb re-derived calls from the 5' RACE reads in MiXCR, one entry per CDR3 protein. The sample lists around 250,000 distinct CDR3 sequences; roughly 10% were seen once. What was sequenced was blood, either unsorted or a sorted T cell fraction (not recorded which). Source of these receptors: a male donor with ankylosing spondylitis or in good health (not recorded which).

V gene TRBV7-3 combines with J gene TRBJ2-1, with 8 bases matching TRBD2. CDR1 SGHTA and CDR2 FQGTGA come from the germline V gene. This CDR3 is built from 16 residues. Trimming cost V 2 bases and J 7 bases; bases outside gene matches: 10. The CDR3, as DNA: TGTGCCAGCAGCTTAGGGGCAGCCGGGGGGGCAAATGAGCAGTTCTTC. This encodes CASSLGAAGGANEQFF.

The table lists this clonotype with many counts. The CDR3 reads CASSVWTGWDGELFF. The CDR3 bases are TGTGCCAGCAGCGTTTGGACAGGATGGGACGGGGAGCTGTTTTTT. This chain joins TRBV9 and TRBJ2-2, with 7 bases matching TRBD1. The length of the CDR3 is 15 residues. V lost 2 bases, J lost 7 bases, and 8 bases stayed unmatched. Germline V gene sequence: CDR1 SGDLS, CDR2 YYNGEE. The complete variable domain, with remaining parts taken from reference TRBV9 and TRBJ2-2, reads DSGVTQTPKHLITATGQRVTLRCSPRSGDLSVYWYQQSLDQGLQFLIQYYNGEERAKGNILERFSAQQFPDLHSELNLSSLELGDSALYFCASSVWTGWDGELFFGEGSRLTVL.

There are a few counts of this clonotype. The genes are TRBV7-9 and TRBJ2-7; 14 nucleotides match TRBD2. The germline gives CDR1 SEHNR, CDR2 FQNEAQ (reference sequence). This CDR3 is 16 amino acids long. Losses at the gene ends were 5 bases for V and 5 bases for J; bases not matched to a gene: 8. The CDR3 loop reads CASSKGLAGDPHEQYF. In DNA form, the CDR3 reads TGTGCCAGCAGCAAGGGACTAGCGGGAGATCCTCACGAGCAGTACTTC.

This clonotype was recorded at least ten times. The rearrangement uses TRBV5-1 and TRBJ2-5; TRBD2 matches at 7 bases. CDR3 length equals 14 residues. The V gene end was trimmed by 0 bases and the J gene end by 5 bases; junction bases not matched to a gene: 4. The germline V gene encodes CDR1 SGHRS and CDR2 YFSETQ. CDR3 protein: CASSLGLAHETQYF. The DNA for the CDR3 is TGCGCCAGCAGCTTGGGACTAGCTCATGAGACCCAGTACTTC.

This clonotype occurred many times. The chain couples TRBV9 to TRBJ2-1; 8 bases map to TRBD1. Unmatched junction bases numbered 1, after V lost 1 base and J lost 4 bases. Germline CDR1 SGDLS, CDR2 YYNGEE. The CDR3 is 14 amino acids. CDR3 sequence (DNA): TGTGCCAGCAGCGTACAGGGGGCTTACAATGAGCAGTTCTTC. Amino acids: CASSVQGAYNEQFF.

There are many counts of this clonotype. The rearrangement links TRBV6-5 to TRBJ1-5, with a tentative D call TRBD1 (6 bases). The CDR3 has 16 residues. Germline V gene lookup returns CDR1 MNHEY and CDR2 SVGAGI. Trimming removed 5 bases from V and 7 bases from J, with 21 bases in between. The CDR3 DNA follows: TGTGCCAGCAGTACTCTCCGACAGGCCGAGGGGCAGCCCCAGCATTTT. Translated, it gives CASSTLRQAEGQPQHF.

As for this clonotype: This may come from a read error, since a much larger clone is one base off. The V call is TRBV12-3 or TRBV12-4, the J call TRBJ1-1; weak D call: TRBD1 (6 bases). This CDR3 comprises 13 residues. The DNA for the CDR3 is TGTGTCAGCAGCTACAGGGCGGGCACTGAAGCTTTCTTT. This gives the protein CVSSYRAGTEAFF.

At least ten counts were recorded for this clonotype. The rearrangement links TRBV20-1 to TRBJ1-1; 10 bases are shared with TRBD1. The J segment lost 0 bases and the V segment lost 6 bases, leaving 4 bases of the junction unmatched. Germline values: CDR1 DFQATT, CDR2 SNEGSKA (reference sequence). The CDR3 is 14 amino acids. The CDR3, as DNA: TGCAGTGCGGACAGGGGGGGAATGAACACTGAAGCTTTCTTT. It yields the protein CSADRGGMNTEAFF.

This rearrangement joins TRBV25-1 to TRBJ2-7; 10 bases align to TRBD1. Germline-derived CDR1 and CDR2 are MGHDK and SYGVNS. The CDR3 is made up of 14 amino acids. The V segment lost 10 bases and the J segment 1 base; nucleotides outside the gene matches: 7. CDR3 DNA: TGTGCCACCACCGGGACAGGGGCTTCCTACGAGCAGTACTTC. This gives the protein CATTGTGASYEQYF.

This clonotype has ten or more counts. The chain is built from TRBV5-1 and TRBJ2-7; D is possibly TRBD1 (6 bases). Germline CDR1 reads SGHRS; CDR2 reads YFSETQ. This CDR3 spans 14 amino acids. The V end was cut by 4 bases, the J end by 5 bases, with 16 bases between. CDR3 in DNA: TGCGCCAGCAGCGGCCGACAGGAACTTAACGAGCAGTACTTC. Protein: CASSGRQELNEQYF. The whole variable domain, remainder taken from reference TRBV5-1 and TRBJ2-7, is KAGVTQTPRYLIKTRGQQVTLSCSPISGHRSVSWYQQTPGQGLQFLFEYFSETQRNKGNFPGRFSGRQFSNSRSEMNVSTLELGDSALYLCASSGRQELNEQYFGPGTRLTVT.

This clonotype was found many times. The chain joins TRBV5-1 to TRBJ2-3; 12 nucleotides agree with TRBD2. CDR1 and CDR2 from the germline V gene are SGHRS and YFSETQ. The V gene end was trimmed by 3 bases and the J gene end by 5 bases; junction bases not matched to a gene: 7. This CDR3 has 16 amino acids. CDR3 in amino acids: CASSSTRLAGEDTQYF. In nucleotides, the CDR3 is TGCGCCAGCAGCTCCACCCGACTAGCGGGAGAAGATACGCAGTATTTT. Full variable domain (outside the CDR3, taken from reference TRBV5-1 and TRBJ2-3): KAGVTQTPRYLIKTRGQQVTLSCSPISGHRSVSWYQQTPGQGLQFLFEYFSETQRNKGNFPGRFSGRQFSNSRSEMNVSTLELGDSALYLCASSSTRLAGEDTQYFGPGTRLTVL.

This clonotype was observed many times. The chain combines TRBV6-5 with TRBJ1-6; D call uncertain. V lost 2 bases to trimming and J lost 13 bases, with 12 bases between them. CDR1 is MNHEY, CDR2 SVGAGI, per germline. This CDR3 has 13 residues. This CDR3 reads CASSYTGTGPLHF. The CDR3 region has the DNA TGTGCCAGCAGTTACACCGGCACGGGGCCCCTCCACTTT.

The gene calls are TRBV7-9 and TRBJ2-5; D ambiguous. V gave up 5 bases and J gave up 3 bases, with 7 bases separating them. CDR1 and CDR2 (germline): SEHNR, FQNEAQ (reference sequence). This CDR3 is 12 amino acids long. The CDR3 spells CASSRAEETQYF. DNA of the CDR3: TGTGCCAGCAGCAGGGCCGAAGAGACCCAGTACTTC.

This clonotype was observed at least ten times. The chain combines TRBV20-1 with TRBJ1-5; 8 nucleotides align to TRBD1. The germline V gene encodes CDR1 DFQATT and CDR2 SNEGSKA (reference sequence). V shed 5 bases and J 5 bases; nucleotides not matched to a gene: 8. This CDR3 region has 14 residues. In DNA, the CDR3 is TGCAGTGCTCCGACAGGGGCTTCGGATCAGCCCCAGCATTTT. As protein: CSAPTGASDQPQHF.

This chain uses TRBV3-1 with TRBJ2-3; tentatively, D is TRBD2 (6 bases). Per germline, CDR1 LGHDT and CDR2 YNNKEL (reference sequence). The V and J ends lost 6 bases and 11 bases respectively, with 15 bases between them. The length of the CDR3 is 12 residues. CDR3 DNA sequence: TGTGCCAGCAGTCCCAGGGACTCCTGGCAGTATTTT. Translated: CASSPRDSWQYF.

The sample holds many counts of this clonotype. CDR3 amino acids: CASNPQGDSGNTIYF. The DNA of the CDR3 is TGTGCCAGCAACCCTCAGGGGGACTCTGGAAACACCATATATTTT. The chain carries TRBV11-2 and TRBJ1-3; 7 nucleotides agree with TRBD1. CDR1 SGHAT and CDR2 FQNNGV come from the germline V gene. J lost 0 bases, V lost 7 bases, and 6 bases had no gene match. This CDR3 has 15 amino acids.

This clonotype was seen only a few times. Here the CDR3 reads CSAGRQGGETQYF. The CDR3 DNA reads as TGCAGTGCTGGACGACAGGGTGGCGAGACCCAGTACTTC. This chain links TRBV20-1 with TRBJ2-5; 7 bases line up with TRBD1. The CDR3 is made up of 13 amino acids. Trimming removed 5 bases from V and 5 bases from J; junction bases left unmatched: 8. The germline V gene has CDR1 DFQATT and CDR2 SNEGSKA (reference sequence).

This clonotype was seen repeatedly, ten times or more. The chain has TRBV5-1 and TRBJ2-1; TRBD1 matches at 10 bases. The CDR3 length is 15 residues. Trimming cost V 5 bases and J 12 bases; bases outside gene matches: 14. In germline, CDR1 is SGHRS, CDR2 YFSETQ. The CDR3 loop reads CASRTPGQGPQGQFF. The CDR3 DNA reads as TGCGCCAGCAGAACCCCGGGACAGGGGCCCCAGGGGCAGTTCTTC.

This clonotype was seen more than once but under ten times. The rearrangement joins TRBV20-1 to TRBJ2-5; TRBD2 matches 11 bases. V gave up 3 bases and J gave up 5 bases; unmatched junction bases: 8. Germline CDR1 reads DFQATT; CDR2 reads SNEGSKA (reference sequence). The CDR3 is made up of 15 amino acids. The CDR3 spells CSASELAGVSETQYF. The CDR3, as DNA: TGCAGTGCTAGTGAACTAGCGGGAGTGTCGGAGACCCAGTACTTC.

This clonotype was counted ten times or more. V gene TRBV20-1 combines with J gene TRBJ2-1, with 8 bases that match TRBD2. The CDR3 runs 13 residues. Trimming removed 0 bases from V and 7 bases from J; junction bases left unmatched: 2. Per germline, CDR1 DFQATT and CDR2 SNEGSKA (reference sequence). The CDR3 nucleotides read TGCAGTGCTAGAGATTTAGCGGGAAATGAGCAGTTCTTC. Amino acid sequence: CSARDLAGNEQFF.

The genes are TRBV7-2 and TRBJ1-5; 9 bases line up with TRBD1. CDR1 is SGHTA and CDR2 is FQGNSA in the germline V gene. The ends lost 6 bases at V and 5 bases at J; junction bases unmatched: 5. This CDR3 is 14 amino acids long. The CDR3 coding sequence is TGTGCCAGCAGTTACAGGGGGCGAGATCAGCCCCAGCATTTT. Amino acid sequence: CASSYRGRDQPQHF.

This clonotype was detected many times. This sequence joins TRBV24-1 and TRBJ2-1, with TRBD2 identical over 12 bases. CDR1 KGHDR and CDR2 SFDVKD come from the germline V gene. This CDR3 has 18 residues. Unmatched junction bases numbered 8, after V lost 3 bases and J lost 3 bases. Here the CDR3 DNA reads TGTGCCACCAGTGATAACCGGACTAGCGGGGCCTTCTACAATGAGCAGTTCTTC. Protein: CATSDNRTSGAFYNEQFF.

Many counts were recorded for this clonotype. CDR3 coding DNA: TGTGCCAGCAGGCGTGGGGGCACCTACTATGGCTACACCTTC. It yields the protein CASRRGGTYYGYTF. The chain links TRBV12-3 or TRBV12-4 to TRBJ1-2, with D maybe TRBD1 (6 bases). Trimming removed 6 bases at V and 3 bases at J, with 14 bases between. This CDR3 contains 14 residues.

This chain joins TRBV13 and TRBJ2-1; the D is unclear. V was trimmed by 2 bases and J by 6 bases, leaving 8 bases between them. Germline CDR1 is PRHDT and CDR2 is FYEKMQ (reference sequence). CDR3 length: 13 residues. DNA for the CDR3: TGTGCCAGCAGCTTAACGGAAGGCAATGAGCAGTTCTTC. Protein sequence: CASSLTEGNEQFF. The variable domain in full, with the rest retrieved from reference TRBV13 and TRBJ2-1, is AAGVIQSPRHLIKEKRETATLKCYPIPRHDTVYWYQQGPGQDPQFLISFYEKMQSDKGSIPDRFSAQQFSDYHSELNMSSLELGDSALYFCASSLTEGNEQFFGPGTRLTVL.